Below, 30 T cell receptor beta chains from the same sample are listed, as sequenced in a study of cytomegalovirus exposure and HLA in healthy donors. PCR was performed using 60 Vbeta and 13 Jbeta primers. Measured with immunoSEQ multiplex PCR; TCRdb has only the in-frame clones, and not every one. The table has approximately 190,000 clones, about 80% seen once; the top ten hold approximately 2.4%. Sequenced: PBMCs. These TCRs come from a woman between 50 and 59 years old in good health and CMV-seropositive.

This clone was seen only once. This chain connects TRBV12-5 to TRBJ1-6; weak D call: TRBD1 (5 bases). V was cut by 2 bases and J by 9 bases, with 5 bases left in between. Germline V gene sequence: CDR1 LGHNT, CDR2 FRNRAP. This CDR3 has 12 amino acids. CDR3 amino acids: CASGLQGSPLHF. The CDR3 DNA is TGTGCTAGTGGTTTGCAGGGTTCACCCCTCCACTTT.

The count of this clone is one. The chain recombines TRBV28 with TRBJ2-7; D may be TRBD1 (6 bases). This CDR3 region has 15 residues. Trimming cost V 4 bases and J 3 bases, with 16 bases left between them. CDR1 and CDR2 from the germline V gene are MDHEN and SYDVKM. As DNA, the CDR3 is TGTGCCAGCAGTTCACAGGGCCCCGTAGGCTACGAGCAGTACTTC. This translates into CASSSQGPVGYEQYF.

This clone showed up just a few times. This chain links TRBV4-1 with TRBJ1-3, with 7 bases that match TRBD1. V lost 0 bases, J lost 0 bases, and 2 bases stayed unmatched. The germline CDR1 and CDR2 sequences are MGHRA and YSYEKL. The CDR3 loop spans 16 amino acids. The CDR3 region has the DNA TGCGCCAGCAGCCAAGAGGGACAGCACTCTGGAAACACCATATATTTT. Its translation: CASSQEGQHSGNTIYF.

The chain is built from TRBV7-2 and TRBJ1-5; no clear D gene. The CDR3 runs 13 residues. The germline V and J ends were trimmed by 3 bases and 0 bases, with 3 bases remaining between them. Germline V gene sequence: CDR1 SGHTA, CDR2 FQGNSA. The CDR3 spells CASSFFSNQPQHF. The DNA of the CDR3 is TGTGCCAGCAGCTTCTTTAGCAATCAGCCCCAGCATTTT.

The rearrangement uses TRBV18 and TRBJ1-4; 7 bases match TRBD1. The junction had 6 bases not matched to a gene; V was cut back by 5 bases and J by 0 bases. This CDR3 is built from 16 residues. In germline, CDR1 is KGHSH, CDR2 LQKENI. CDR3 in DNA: TGTGCCAGCTCATACGGACAGGTCGCAACTAATGAAAAACTGTTTTTT. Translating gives CASSYGQVATNEKLFF.

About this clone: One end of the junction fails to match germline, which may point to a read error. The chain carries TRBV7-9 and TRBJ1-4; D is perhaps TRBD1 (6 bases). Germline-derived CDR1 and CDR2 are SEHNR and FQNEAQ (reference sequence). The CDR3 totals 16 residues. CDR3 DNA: TGCGCCAGCAGCCAAAACTCGGGACACCTTAATGAAAAACTGTTTTTT. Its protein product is CASSQNSGHLNEKLFF.

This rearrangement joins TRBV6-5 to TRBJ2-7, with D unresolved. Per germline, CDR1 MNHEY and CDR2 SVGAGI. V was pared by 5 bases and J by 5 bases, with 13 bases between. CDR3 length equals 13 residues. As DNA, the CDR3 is TGTGCCAGCAGTGAATTTGATCGGGACGAGCAGTACTTC. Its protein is CASSEFDRDEQYF.

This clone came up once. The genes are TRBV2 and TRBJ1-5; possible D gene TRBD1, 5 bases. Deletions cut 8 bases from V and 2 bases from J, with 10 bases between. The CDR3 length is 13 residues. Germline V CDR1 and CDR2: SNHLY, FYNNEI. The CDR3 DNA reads TGTGCCAGCGGGACTCGAGGCAATCAGCCCCAGCATTTT. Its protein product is CASGTRGNQPQHF.

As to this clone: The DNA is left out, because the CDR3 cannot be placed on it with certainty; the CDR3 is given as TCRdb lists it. CDR3: CASSFGRGSYSSFF. The chain has TRBV28 and TRBJ1-1; the table's D call, TRBD1, has no DNA check behind it. Germline V gene data show CDR1 as MDHEN and CDR2 as SYDVKM. The CDR3 totals 14 residues, both ends included.

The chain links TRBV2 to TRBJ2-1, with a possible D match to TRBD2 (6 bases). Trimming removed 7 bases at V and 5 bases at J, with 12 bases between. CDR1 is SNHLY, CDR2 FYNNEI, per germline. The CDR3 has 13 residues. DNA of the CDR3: TGTGCCAGCATCGGCGGGATTGACAATGAGCAGTTCTTC. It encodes CASIGGIDNEQFF.

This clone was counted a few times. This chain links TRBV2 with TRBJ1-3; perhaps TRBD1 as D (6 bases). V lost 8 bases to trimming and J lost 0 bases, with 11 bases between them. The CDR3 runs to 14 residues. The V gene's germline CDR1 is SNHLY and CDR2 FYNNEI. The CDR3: CASLRGTSGNTIYF. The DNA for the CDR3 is TGTGCCAGCCTCAGGGGAACCTCTGGAAACACCATATATTTT.

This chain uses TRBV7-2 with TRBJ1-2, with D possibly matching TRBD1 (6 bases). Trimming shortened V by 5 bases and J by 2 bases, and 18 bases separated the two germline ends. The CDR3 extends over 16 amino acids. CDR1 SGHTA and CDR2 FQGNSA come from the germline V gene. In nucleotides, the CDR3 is TGTGCCAGCAGCCCCGTCGGCGGACAGCCAAACTATGGCTACACCTTC. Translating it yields CASSPVGGQPNYGYTF. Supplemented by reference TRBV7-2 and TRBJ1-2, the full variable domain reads GAGVSQSPSNKVTEKGKDVELRCDPISGHTALYWYRQSLGQGLEFLIYFQGNSAPDKSGLPSDRFSAERTGGSVSTLTIQRTQQEDSAVYLCASSPVGGQPNYGYTFGSGTRLTVV.

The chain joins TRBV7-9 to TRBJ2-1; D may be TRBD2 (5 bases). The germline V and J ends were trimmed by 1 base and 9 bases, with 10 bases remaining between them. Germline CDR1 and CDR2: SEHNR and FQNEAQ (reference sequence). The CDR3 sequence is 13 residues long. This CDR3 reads CASSLVSEGEQFF. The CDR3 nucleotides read TGTGCCAGCAGCTTAGTATCCGAGGGTGAGCAGTTCTTC.

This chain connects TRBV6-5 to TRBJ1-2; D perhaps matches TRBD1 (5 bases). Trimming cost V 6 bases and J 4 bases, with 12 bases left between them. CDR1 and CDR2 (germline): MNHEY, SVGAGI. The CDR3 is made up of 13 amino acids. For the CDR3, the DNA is TGTGCCAGCAGGCCCCAGGGTTCCTATGGCTACACCTTC. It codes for CASRPQGSYGYTF.

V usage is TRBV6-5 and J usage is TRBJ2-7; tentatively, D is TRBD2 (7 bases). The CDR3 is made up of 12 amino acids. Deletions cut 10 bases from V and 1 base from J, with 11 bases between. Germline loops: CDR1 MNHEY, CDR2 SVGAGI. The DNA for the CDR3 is TGTGCCACGGGGAGGGGGTCCTACGAGCAGTACTTC. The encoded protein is CATGRGSYEQYF.

This CDR3 is CASSPQMTSGADTQYF. The DNA for the CDR3 is TGTGCCAGCTCACCACAGATGACTAGCGGGGCGGATACGCAGTATTTT. The rearrangement links TRBV18 to TRBJ2-3; TRBD2 agrees at 11 bases. The germline gives CDR1 KGHSH, CDR2 LQKENI. This CDR3 comprises 16 residues. V dropped 1 base and J dropped 6; count of bases not matched to a gene: 6.

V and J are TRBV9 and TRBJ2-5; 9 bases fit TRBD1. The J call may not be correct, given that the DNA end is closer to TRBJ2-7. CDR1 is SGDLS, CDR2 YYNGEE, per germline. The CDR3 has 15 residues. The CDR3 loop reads CASSIGTGSSYEQYF. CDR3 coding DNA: TGTGCCAGCAGCATTGGGACAGGGAGCTCCTACGAGCAGTACTTC.

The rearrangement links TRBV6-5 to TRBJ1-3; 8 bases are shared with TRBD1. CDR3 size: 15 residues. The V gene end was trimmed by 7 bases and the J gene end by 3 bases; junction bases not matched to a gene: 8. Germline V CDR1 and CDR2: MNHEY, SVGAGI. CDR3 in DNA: TGTGCCAGCACCCCGGACAGGGTGGGTGGAAACACCATATATTTT. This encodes CASTPDRVGGNTIYF.

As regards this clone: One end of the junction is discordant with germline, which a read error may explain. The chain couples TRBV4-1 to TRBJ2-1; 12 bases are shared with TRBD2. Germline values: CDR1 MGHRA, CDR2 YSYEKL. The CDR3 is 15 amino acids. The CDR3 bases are TGTGCCAGCAGCCCTAGCGGGGGGGCCGTCAATGAGCAGTTCTTC. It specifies CASSPSGGAVNEQFF.

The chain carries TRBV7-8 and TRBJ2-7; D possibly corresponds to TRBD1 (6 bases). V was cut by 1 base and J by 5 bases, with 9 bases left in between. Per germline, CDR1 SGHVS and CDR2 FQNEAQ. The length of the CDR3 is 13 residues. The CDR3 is CASSLGRGNEQYF. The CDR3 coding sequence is TGTGCCAGCAGCTTAGGCAGGGGAAACGAGCAGTACTTC.

CDR3 nucleotides: TGCAGCGTTGTCGCCCCCCCAGCCACTATGAACACTGAAGCTTTCTTT. It is translated as CSVVAPPATMNTEAFF. The chain combines TRBV29-1 with TRBJ1-1; no clear D. V lost 4 bases to trimming and J lost 0 bases, with 18 bases between them. CDR3 length equals 16 residues. Per germline, CDR1 SQVTM and CDR2 ANQGSEA.

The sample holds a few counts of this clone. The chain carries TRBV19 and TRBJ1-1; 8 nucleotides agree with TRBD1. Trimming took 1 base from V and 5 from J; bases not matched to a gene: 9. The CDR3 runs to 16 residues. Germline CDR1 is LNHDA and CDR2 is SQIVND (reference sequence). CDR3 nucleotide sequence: TGTGCCAGTAGTATAGGTAACAGGGGGACGAGGACTGAAGCTTTCTTT. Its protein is CASSIGNRGTRTEAFF. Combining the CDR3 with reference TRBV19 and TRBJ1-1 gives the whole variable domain DGGITQSPKYLFRKEGQNVTLSCEQNLNHDAMYWYRQDPGQGLRLIYYSQIVNDFQKGDIAEGYSVSREKKESFPLTVTSAQKNPTAFYLCASSIGNRGTRTEAFFGQGTRLTVV.

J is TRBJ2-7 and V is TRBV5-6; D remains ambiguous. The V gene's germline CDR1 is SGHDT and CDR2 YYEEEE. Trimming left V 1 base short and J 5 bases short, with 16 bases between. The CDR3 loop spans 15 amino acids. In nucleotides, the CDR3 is TGTGCCAGCAGCTTGATGGCAGGAAAAGTCGACGAGCAGTACTTC. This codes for CASSLMAGKVDEQYF.

This CDR3 reads CASSPPQRVREQYF. The CDR3 DNA is TGTGCCAGCAGCCCCCCCCAGCGGGTAAGGGAGCAGTACTTC. This rearrangement joins TRBV7-2 to TRBJ2-7; D might be TRBD2 (6 bases). The CDR3 is 14 residues long. From germline, CDR1 is SGHTA and CDR2 FQGNSA. Trimming stripped 5 bases from V and 7 bases from J, with 18 bases between.

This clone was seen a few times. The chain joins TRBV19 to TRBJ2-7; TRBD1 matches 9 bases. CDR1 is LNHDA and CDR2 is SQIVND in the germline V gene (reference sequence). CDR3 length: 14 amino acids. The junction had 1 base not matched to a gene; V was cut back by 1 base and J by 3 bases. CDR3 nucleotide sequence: TGTGCCAGTAGTATAGGGGACAGGGTCTACGAGCAGTACTTC. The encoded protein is CASSIGDRVYEQYF.

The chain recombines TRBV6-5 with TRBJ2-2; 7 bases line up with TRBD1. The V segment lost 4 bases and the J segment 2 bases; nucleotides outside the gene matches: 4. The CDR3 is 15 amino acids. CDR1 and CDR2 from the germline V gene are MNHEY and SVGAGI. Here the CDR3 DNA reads TGTGCCAGCAGTTCGGGACAGATAAACACCGGGGAGCTGTTTTTT. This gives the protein CASSSGQINTGELFF.

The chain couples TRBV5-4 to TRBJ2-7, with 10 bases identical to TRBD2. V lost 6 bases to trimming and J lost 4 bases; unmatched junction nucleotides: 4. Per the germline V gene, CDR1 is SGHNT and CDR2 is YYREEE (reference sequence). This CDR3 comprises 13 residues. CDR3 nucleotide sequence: TGTGCCAGCAAGCTAGCGGGGGCATACGAGCAGTACTTC. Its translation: CASKLAGAYEQYF.

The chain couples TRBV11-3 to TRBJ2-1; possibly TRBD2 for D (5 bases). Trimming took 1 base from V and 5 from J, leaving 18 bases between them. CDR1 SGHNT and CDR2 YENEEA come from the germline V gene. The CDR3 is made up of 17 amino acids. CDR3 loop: CASSLGSLSGRDNEQFF. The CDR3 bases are TGTGCCAGCAGCTTAGGGTCTCTTAGTGGGCGGGACAATGAGCAGTTCTTC.

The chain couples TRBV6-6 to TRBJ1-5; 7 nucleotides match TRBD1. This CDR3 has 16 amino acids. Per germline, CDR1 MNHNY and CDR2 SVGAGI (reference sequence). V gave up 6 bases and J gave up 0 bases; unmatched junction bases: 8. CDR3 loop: CASSPGTVNSNQPQHF. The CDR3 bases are TGTGCCAGCAGCCCTGGGACAGTTAATAGCAATCAGCCCCAGCATTTT.

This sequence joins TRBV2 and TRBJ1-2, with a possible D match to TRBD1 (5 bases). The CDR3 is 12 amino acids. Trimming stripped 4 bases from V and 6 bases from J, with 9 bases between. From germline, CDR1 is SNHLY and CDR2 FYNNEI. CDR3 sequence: CASSGGGDGYTF. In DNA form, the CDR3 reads TGTGCCAGCAGTGGTGGGGGGGATGGCTACACCTTC. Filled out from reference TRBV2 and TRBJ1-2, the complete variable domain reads EPEVTQTPSHQVTQMGQEVILRCVPISNHLYFYWYRQILGQKVEFLVSFYNNEISEKSEIFDDQFSVERPDGSNFTLKIRSTKLEDSAMYFCASSGGGDGYTFGSGTRLTVV.